Listed below are T cell receptor beta chains from one sample, sequenced in a study of T cell repertoires in cytomegalovirus infection. TCRdb processed the reads anew with MiXCR; each CDR3 protein has one entry. This table has 200,000 to 300,000 distinct CDR3 sequences, 6.5% appearing once. The sequencing sample was made of PBMCs. These receptors were taken from a human donor in good health (CMV status not recorded). Some clones in this sample may be carry-over from other donors' samples. Both conserved end residues are part of each CDR3. The order of the fields is clone size, D gene, J gene, V gene, CDR3 protein. D genes are given only for firm matches. The size entry is marked missing in some rows and otherwise reads once, few, many or a size class.

many NA TRBJ1-2 TRBV2 CASRTDSLYGYTF
many NA TRBJ2-7 TRBV5-1 CASSFSTSPGLFYEQYF
many NA TRBJ2-3 TRBV19 CASSIRLPRATSTDTQYF
few TRBD1 TRBJ1-4 TRBV9 CASSAGTGSEKLFF
many NA TRBJ2-2 TRBV7-2 CASSLAKGTSTGELFF
many TRBD2 TRBJ2-2 TRBV6-2/TRBV6-3 CASGGTSGANTGELFF
few TRBD1 TRBJ1-2 TRBV29-1 CSDGTGGSGYTF
many NA TRBJ2-5 TRBV7-8 CASSSLIGTQYF
many NA TRBJ2-1 TRBV7-8 CASSLGRGRLGDYNEQFF
NA NA TRBJ1-3 TRBV11-3 CASSLDRRDTIYF
many NA TRBJ2-7 TRBV7-2 CASSLKRGNEQYF
many NA TRBJ2-3 TRBV6-1 CASSYGDRVSTDTQYF
NA NA TRBJ2-2 TRBV13 CASSLGLVSYAANTGELFF
once TRBD1 TRBJ2-7 TRBV20-1 CSARDGQGATYEQYF
few TRBD2 TRBJ2-1 TRBV19 CASSIRLAGAIINEQFF
NA NA TRBJ1-6 TRBV20-1 CSARAPGRSYNSPLHF
many TRBD1 TRBJ2-1 TRBV12-3/TRBV12-4 CASSLDRGIYNEQFF
few TRBD1 TRBJ1-1 TRBV28 CASRGPGGANTEAFF
many NA TRBJ1-5 TRBV6-2/TRBV6-3 CASSPGAGLNQPQHF
few NA TRBJ1-5 TRBV6-5 CASSLRVNSNQPQHF
many NA TRBJ2-1 TRBV29-1 CSVAGEQFF
many NA TRBJ2-1 TRBV29-1 CSVGGRTKGYNEQFF
many NA TRBJ2-3 TRBV19 CASSSSRDSGARTQYF
many NA TRBJ2-6 TRBV5-1 CASSPVSGANVLTF
many TRBD1 TRBJ2-7 TRBV6-2/TRBV6-3 CASTLSGQPYEQYF
many NA TRBJ1-1 TRBV3-1 CASSQGPNTEAFF
NA TRBD2 TRBJ2-1 TRBV11-3 CASSLGLAGDREQFF